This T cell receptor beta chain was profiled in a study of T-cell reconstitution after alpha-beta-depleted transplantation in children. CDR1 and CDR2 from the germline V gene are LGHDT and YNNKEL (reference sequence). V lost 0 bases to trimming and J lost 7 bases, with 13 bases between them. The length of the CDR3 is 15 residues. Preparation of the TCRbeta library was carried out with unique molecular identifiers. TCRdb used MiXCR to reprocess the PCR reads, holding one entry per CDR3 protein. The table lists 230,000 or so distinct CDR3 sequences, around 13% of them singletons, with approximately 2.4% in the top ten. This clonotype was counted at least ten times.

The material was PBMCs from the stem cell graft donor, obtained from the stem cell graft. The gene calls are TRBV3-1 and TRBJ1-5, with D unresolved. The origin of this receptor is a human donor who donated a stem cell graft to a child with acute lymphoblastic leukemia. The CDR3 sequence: CASSQESGLGQPQHF. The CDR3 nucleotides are TGTGCCAGCAGCCAAGAATCCGGGTTGGGCCAGCCCCAGCATTTT.